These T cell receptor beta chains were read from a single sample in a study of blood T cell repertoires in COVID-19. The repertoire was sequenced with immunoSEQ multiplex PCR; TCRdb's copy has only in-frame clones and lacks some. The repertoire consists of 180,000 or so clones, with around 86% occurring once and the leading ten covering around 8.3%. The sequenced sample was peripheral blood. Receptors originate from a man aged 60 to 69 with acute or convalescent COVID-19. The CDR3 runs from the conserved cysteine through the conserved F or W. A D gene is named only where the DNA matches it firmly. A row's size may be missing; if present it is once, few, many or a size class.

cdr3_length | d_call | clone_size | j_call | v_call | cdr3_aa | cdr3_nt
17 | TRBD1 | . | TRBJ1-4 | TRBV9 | CASSVEGQGARGEKLFF | TGTGCCAGCAGCGTAGAGGGACAGGGGGCGCGGGGTGAAAAACTGTTTTTT
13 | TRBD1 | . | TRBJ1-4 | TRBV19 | CASFDRARRKLFF | TGTGCCAGTTTTGACAGGGCTCGACGAAAACTGTTTTTT
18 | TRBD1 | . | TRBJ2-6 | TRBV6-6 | CASSPWGQADSGANVLTF | TGTGCCAGCAGTCCTTGGGGACAGGCGGACTCTGGGGCCAACGTCCTGACTTTC
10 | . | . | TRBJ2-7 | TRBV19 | CASKVAGQYF | TGTGCCAGTAAGGTTGCGGGGCAGTACTTC
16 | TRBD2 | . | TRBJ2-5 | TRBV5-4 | CASSWAGGTSGETQYF | TGTGCCAGCAGCTGGGCGGGTGGGACTAGCGGGGAGACCCAGTACTTC
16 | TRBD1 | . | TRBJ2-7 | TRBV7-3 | CASNRSRTGDLYEQYF | TGTGCCAGCAACAGATCCAGGACAGGAGATTTATACGAGCAGTACTTC
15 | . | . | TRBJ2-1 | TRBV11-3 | CASSLVGSPYNEQFF | TGTGCCAGCAGCTTAGTAGGGAGTCCCTACAATGAGCAGTTCTTC
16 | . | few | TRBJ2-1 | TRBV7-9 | CASSRSGDSSYNEQFF | TGTGCCAGCAGCCGTTCGGGGGATAGCTCCTACAATGAGCAGTTCTTC
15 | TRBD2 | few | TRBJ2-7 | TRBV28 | CASSLLGAGEDEQYF | TGTGCCAGCAGTTTGCTTGGGGCGGGAGAGGACGAGCAGTACTTC
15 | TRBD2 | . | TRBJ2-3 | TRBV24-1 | CATSEGLAGTDTQYF | TGTGCCACCAGTGAGGGACTAGCGGGCACAGATACGCAGTATTTT
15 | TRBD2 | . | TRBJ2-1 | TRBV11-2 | CASSPGPGGYNEQFF | TGTGCCAGCAGCCCCGGACCGGGGGGTTACAATGAGCAGTTCTTC
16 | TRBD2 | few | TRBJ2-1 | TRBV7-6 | CASSLGLADSGGRQFF | TGTGCCAGCAGCTTGGGACTAGCGGACTCCGGGGGGAGACAGTTCTTC
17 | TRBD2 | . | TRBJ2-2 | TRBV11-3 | CASSPTSSGSLIGELFF | TGTGCCAGCAGCCCCACCTCTAGCGGGAGTCTGATCGGGGAGCTGTTTTTT
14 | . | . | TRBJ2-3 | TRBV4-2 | CASSQDGDTDTQYF | TGTGCCAGCAGCCAAGACGGGGACACAGATACGCAGTATTTT
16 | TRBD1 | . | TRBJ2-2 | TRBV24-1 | CATSGPGQGATGELFF | TGTGCCACCAGTGGGCCGGGACAGGGGGCCACCGGGGAGCTGTTTTTT
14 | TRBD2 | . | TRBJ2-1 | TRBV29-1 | CSVRTGGPSNEQFF | TGCAGCGTTCGTACGGGAGGGCCCTCTAATGAGCAGTTCTTC
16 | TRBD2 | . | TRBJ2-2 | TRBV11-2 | CASSRSGGRNTGELFF | TGTGCCAGCAGCCGCAGCGGGGGGCGGAACACCGGGGAGCTGTTTTTT
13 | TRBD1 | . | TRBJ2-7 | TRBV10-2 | CATSQGAYYEQYF | TGCGCCACCTCTCAGGGGGCCTACTACGAGCAGTACTTC
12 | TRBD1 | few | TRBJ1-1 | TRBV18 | CASSGETGGAFF | TGTGCCAGCTCGGGGGAGACAGGGGGAGCTTTCTTT
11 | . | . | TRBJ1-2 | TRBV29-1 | CSFRANYGYTF | TGCAGCTTCAGGGCAAACTATGGCTACACCTTC